This paragraph covers one TCR beta chain sequence. The antigen is undetermined. The CDR3 has 14 residues. Germline V gene sequence: CDR1 SNHLY, CDR2 FYNNEI. V lost 4 bases to trimming and J lost 1 base; unmatched junction nucleotides: 1. The source of the sample is a study of cytomegalovirus exposure and HLA in healthy donors. Study overall: Genotyping of roughly 400 donors showed that about 79% belonged to the Caucasian-associated ancestry cluster. Regarding the study as a whole: In vitro, a few CMV-associated chains proved specific for CMV antigens. According to the study, some 160 TCR beta chains were cytomegalovirus-associated.

PCR used 60 Vbeta primers and 13 Jbeta primers. The method was immunoSEQ multiplex PCR; TCRdb's version includes in-frame clones alone and lacks a portion of them. Among 110,000 to 150,000 clones listed, 60% to 80% were seen once. The receptor was isolated from a man aged 40-50 years in good health and CMV-seronegative. Sequencing was carried out using PBMCs. V gene TRBV2 combines with J gene TRBJ2-3, with 8 bases aligning to TRBD2. The CDR3 reads CASSVRGGTDTQYF. CDR3 nucleotides: TGTGCCAGCAGTGTGCGGGGGGGCACAGATACGCAGTATTTT. The whole variable domain, filled in from reference TRBV2 and TRBJ2-3, reads EPEVTQTPSHQVTQMGQEVILRCVPISNHLYFYWYRQILGQKVEFLVSFYNNEISEKSEIFDDQFSVERPDGSNFTLKIRSTKLEDSAMYFCASSVRGGTDTQYFGPGTRLTVL.